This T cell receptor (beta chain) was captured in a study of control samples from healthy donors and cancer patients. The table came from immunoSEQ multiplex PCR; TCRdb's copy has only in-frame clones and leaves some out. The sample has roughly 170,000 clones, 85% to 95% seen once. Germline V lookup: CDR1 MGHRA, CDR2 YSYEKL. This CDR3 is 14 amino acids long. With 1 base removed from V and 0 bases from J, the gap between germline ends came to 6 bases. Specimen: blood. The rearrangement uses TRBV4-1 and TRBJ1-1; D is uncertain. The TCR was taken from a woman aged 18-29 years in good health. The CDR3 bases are TGCGCCAGCAGCCAAGTAGGAGTGAACACTGAAGCTTTCTTT. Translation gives CASSQVGVNTEAFF.